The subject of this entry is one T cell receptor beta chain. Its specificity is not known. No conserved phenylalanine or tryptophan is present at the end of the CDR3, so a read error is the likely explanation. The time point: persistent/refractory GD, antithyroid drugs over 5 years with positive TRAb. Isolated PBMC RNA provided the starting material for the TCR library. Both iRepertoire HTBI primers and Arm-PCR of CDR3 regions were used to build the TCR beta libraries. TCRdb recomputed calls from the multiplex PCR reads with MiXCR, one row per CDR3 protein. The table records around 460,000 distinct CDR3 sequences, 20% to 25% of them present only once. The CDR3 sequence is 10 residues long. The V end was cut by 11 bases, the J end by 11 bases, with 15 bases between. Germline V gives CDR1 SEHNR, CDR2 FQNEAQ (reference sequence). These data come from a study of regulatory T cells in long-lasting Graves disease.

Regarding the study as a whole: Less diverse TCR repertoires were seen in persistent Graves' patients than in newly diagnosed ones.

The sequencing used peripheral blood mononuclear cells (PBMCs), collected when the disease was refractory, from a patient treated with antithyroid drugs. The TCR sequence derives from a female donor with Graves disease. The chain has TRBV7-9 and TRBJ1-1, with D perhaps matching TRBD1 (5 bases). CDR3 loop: CALSWGRAFL. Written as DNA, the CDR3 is TGTGCCCTCTCTTGGGGCCGGGCTTTCCTT.